A single TCR beta chain is shown here with its context. This specimen belongs to a study of cytomegalovirus exposure and HLA in healthy donors. In the PCR, 60 Vbeta and 13 Jbeta primers were used. The protocol was immunoSEQ multiplex PCR, while the TCRdb copy is restricted to in-frame clones and leaves out a portion. Here the sample spans 150,000 to 200,000 clones, under 80% being singletons. The source material was PBMCs. This sequence was found in a man aged 35-49 years in good health and CMV-seronegative.

The CDR3 nucleotides are TGTGCCAGCAGCTTAGGGGCGTACAATGAGCAGTTCTTC. Protein sequence: CASSLGAYNEQFF. J is TRBJ2-1 and V is TRBV7-9; D call uncertain. The germline V and J ends were trimmed by 1 base and 4 bases, with 5 bases remaining between them. The CDR3 covers 13 residues. Germline CDR1 reads SEHNR; CDR2 reads FQNEAQ (reference sequence).